This TCR beta chain is drawn from a study of cytomegalovirus exposure and HLA in healthy donors (TCRdb year 2017). Context from the whole study: An earlier analysis of about 530 of the donors reported 250 to 350 Gb of sequence data and 100 million to 120 million unique TCR beta sequences obtained from approximately 180 million T cells. Donor age, sex, ethnicity and CMV serostatus were compiled alongside the repertoire data. Rather than drawing on any new phenotypic data, the later analysis identified candidate immune exposures from TCR beta sequences and the way those sequences occurred across donors. Typing coverage differed by locus: A, B, C, DRB1 and DQB1 were typed in roughly 620-630 donors, DQA1 in 522, DPA1 in roughly 590, and DPB1 in around 440. HLA typing covered class I and class II loci at four-digit resolution. Because of strong linkage in the cohort, roughly five DR-DQ haplotypes were treated as single units for association and clustering. Every discovery cohort repertoire had been produced on one sequencing platform. Across 398 genotyped donors of the cohort, an average of about 240,000 unique TCR beta nucleotide sequences per donor were sequenced, and 15% to 20% of those sequences were non-productive. A later analysis re-examined previously published TCR beta repertoires from more than 550 donors and added high-resolution HLA genotyping to investigate patterns of TCR occurrence. Besides the first cohort of roughly 660 subjects, a separate validation cohort made up of 120 or so different subjects was used. Of the roughly 400 genotyped donors, 65% to 90% fell in the genetic ancestry cluster associated with self-reported Caucasian donors. The study used immunosequencing to profile the T cell repertoires of approximately 630 subjects and linked those repertoires to cytomegalovirus serostatus. The study aimed to test whether signatures of past pathogen exposure could be identified by cataloging public T cell receptors. A later genetic analysis used genome-wide SNP genotypes for about 55% of the 666 donors, treating that subset as a discovery cohort. In an earlier analysis of 550 to 700 of the donors, high-throughput TCR beta sequencing was used to judge whether each TCR beta V gene segment behaved as functional or pseudogenic. About 280 gigabases of sequencing data and 70 million to 100 million unique TCR sequences made up an early release that covered 500 to 650 HLA-typed donors. To predict cytomegalovirus infection status, the study brought together high-throughput TCR immunosequencing, statistical association of individual TCRs with disease status, and machine learning. The investigation overall reported the following: Because counts were too low, fewer than 20 rarely observed V segments, including chromosome 9 orphons, were excluded from the earlier analysis of around 590 of the donors. Across donors, most TCR sequences were observed very rarely, whereas some public TCRs were present in many individuals. A further reported finding was that TCR beta sequences accurately predicted the HLA-A and HLA-B alleles for most subjects in the first cohort. Most CMV-associated TCR beta chains appeared to be HLA-restricted in a later analysis, and the HLA associations seemed to be driven largely by CMV exposure. Correlated functional status among segregating V segments might be attributable to linkage disequilibrium, but an unknown experimental factor could not be ruled out. This cohort had only TCR beta chains sequenced, and the lack of alpha or paired-chain data limited which features could be detected. It was suggested by the authors that the approach could potentially be generalized to other disease states and immunological phenotypes. In vitro tests confirmed that three of the cytomegalovirus-associated TCR beta chains recognize cytomegalovirus antigens. Compared with equally common non-associated chains, HLA-associated TCR beta chains in a later analysis were more clonally expanded and had lower generation probabilities. Compared with the approximately 720-donor mean, donors in an Asian-associated ancestry cluster had fewer N-insertions in productive TCRs, according to a later genetic analysis. The presence/absence analyses assumed that sequencing depth was roughly uniform across donors, and that assumption may not be true. The study gave a list of over 150 TCR beta chains associated with cytomegalovirus. Strong co-occurrence of HLA alleles, especially DR and DQ, made assigning TCR associations to individual alleles difficult. Some IMGT-functional V segments, including TRBV6-2 and TRBV6-3, could not be distinguished by the 87-base-pair reads and were therefore excluded. In a later analysis, the rate of TCR association differed among HLA loci, with DRB1 alleles having the most associated TCRs and HLA-C alleles having the fewest. In an earlier analysis of roughly 500 of the donors, most TCR beta V segments appeared in productive rearrangements about 90% or about 30% of the time, broadly matching IMGT annotations. According to a later analysis, parvovirus B19, influenza, CMV and Epstein-Barr virus appeared linked to several top co-occurrence clusters. At a false discovery rate of 0.05, a later analysis linked 16,000 or so TCR beta sequences to specific HLA alleles. An association between a missense DCLRE1C variant and V-gene and J-gene trimming of TCR beta chains was found in a later genetic analysis and replicated in an independent cohort. Cytomegalovirus status was reported to be diagnosed by the classifier with high specificity and sensitivity in both the original and validation cohorts. Because HLA typing was missing for some donors at each locus, association tests included only the typed subset. The only immune exposure information available for the cohort was CMV serostatus. A cluster of highly shared sequence variants was judged likely to be a technical artifact of the sequencing pipeline.

The cohort comprised approximately 700 healthy bone marrow donors. Cohort members were all nominally healthy when sampled, although unrecorded immune exposures were likely present. The donor was CMV seronegative and belonged to the group of approximately 320 seronegative cohort members. Each donor provided a peripheral blood sample, and peripheral blood mononuclear cells were used for TCR beta sequencing. The Qiagen DNeasy Blood Extraction Kit was used to extract genomic DNA from the blood cell samples. Points on this clone: What antigen it recognizes has not been identified. No base quality values were provided; no much bigger clone lies one nucleotide off.

The library was prepared using the immunoSEQ multiplex PCR assay. For the multiplex PCR, a mixture combining 60 forward primers for TCR Vbeta segments and 13 reverse primers for TCR Jbeta segments was used. Amplification of the CDR3 region of rearranged TCR beta genes was performed with a multiplex PCR assay on genomic DNA. The Illumina HiSeq System was used to sequence the amplified TCR beta libraries as 87-base-pair reads. Per the original workflow: Across the 670 or so repertoires, a later analysis counted tens of millions of unique TCR beta chains, approximately 10 million of which were shared by at least two donors. To remove PCR and sequencing errors, raw reads were error-corrected and collapsed into unique sequences using a nearest-neighbor algorithm that merged closely related sequences. To assign V, D and J gene segments, CDR3 sequences were aligned to IMGT reference sequences. For a sequence to be retained, a match of at least six nucleotides to both a V gene segment and a J gene segment was required. Rearrangements were called productive when the CDR3 lacked stop codons and stayed in frame with V and J; all others were non-productive. CDR3 was defined by IMGT convention, running from the second conserved V-encoded cysteine to the conserved J-encoded phenylalanine. The earlier analysis of about 570 of the donors excluded any sequence lacking an unambiguous match to a single V gene segment. In an earlier analysis of approximately 590 of the donors, V segments were called functional above 56.7% productive rearrangements and were called segregating when the between-donor standard deviation exceeded 5%. To diagnose cytomegalovirus status from the catalog of TCR beta chain sequences, a statistical classification framework was built. In a later analysis, TCR nucleotide sequences were compared against IMGT/GENE-DB human TR gene sequences so that V and J genes could be assigned. Using the TCRdist pipeline, a later analysis assigned CDR3 sequences along with most-parsimonious VDJ recombination scenarios. A later analysis defined each TCR beta chain by its CDR3 amino acid sequence plus V-gene family, and excluded reads lacking a unique V-gene family. In a later analysis, several hundred highly shared, low-generation-probability nucleotide sequences were removed to address suspected cross-contamination and a sequencing artifact. For each public chain, a later analysis derived a clonal expansion index from normalized ranks of inferred template counts within each repertoire. A later analysis computed generation probabilities with a VDJ recombination model fitted to out-of-frame rearrangements, and checked the results against IGoR. In a later analysis, hypergeometric tests were used to score TCR-TCR, TCR-HLA and TCR-CMV co-occurrence, with a repertoire-size bias correction applied to TCR pairs. To estimate false discovery rates, a later analysis permuted the HLA or CMV assignments 20 times. In a later analysis, co-occurring TCRs were grouped with DBSCAN, and TCRdist sequence similarity was added when clustering was performed within HLA-allele-positive subsets. Repertoires with fewer than 30,000 or more than 120,000 public chains were left out of co-occurrence clustering, as were four to six repertoires with anomalous nucleotide sharing. The table comes from immuneACCESS by way of TCRdb, which keeps in-frame sequences with V and J called. Part of the clones is missing from these tables; in studies checked, under half for an unresolved V gene and the rest for unknown reasons. V, J and clone size are those of that table, while D and trimming were read from the DNA. This sample lists about 160,000 clones; approximately 86% were detected once. 1.5% to 2% of the sample belongs to the ten largest clones.

The cysteine opens and the phenylalanine closes a CDR3 of 13 amino acids. CDR3 DNA only is kept here, 39 bases in frame from base 1. The germline V gene gives CDR1 as MNHNS and CDR2 as SASEGT. The trim is 8 bases for V and 4 bases for J, with a gap of 14 bases between the germline ends. Input material: PBMCs. Here the chain combines TRBV6-1 and TRBJ2-5; a tentative D call is TRBD1 (6 bases match). The TCR was taken from a woman aged 18-30 years in good health and CMV-seronegative. The CDR3 has the sequence CASETGIRETQYF. The nucleotide sequence is TGTGCCAGCGAAACAGGGATTCGAGAGACCCAGTACTTC.